Each of the 28 T cell receptor beta chains below was sequenced from the same sample in a study of cytomegalovirus exposure and HLA in healthy donors. With 60 Vbeta and 13 Jbeta primers, the PCR was carried out. Clones were sequenced by immunoSEQ multiplex PCR, and TCRdb holds only the in-frame ones, with some missing. The profile covers hundreds of thousands of clones, with about 80% appearing a single time and around 2.8% taken by the ten largest. Sequences were obtained from PBMCs. The receptors were sampled from a woman aged 55 to 70 in good health and CMV-seropositive.

The count of this clone is one. The CDR3 protein is CASSGPSGKNTGELFF. CDR3 bases: TGTGCCAGCAGCGGCCCCAGCGGGAAGAACACCGGGGAGCTGTTTTTT. The chain recombines TRBV5-5 with TRBJ2-2; 7 bases line up with TRBD2. This CDR3 has 16 amino acids. Germline values: CDR1 SGHKS, CDR2 YYEKEE (reference sequence). V trimming: 4 bases; J trimming: 1 base; junction bases outside the gene matches: 7.

This clone was found a few times. The CDR3 nucleotides are TGTGCCAGCAGTGAAGCGCTCCCGGGGGAAACCGGGGAGCTGTTTTTT. The encoded protein is CASSEALPGETGELFF. V usage is TRBV6-1 and J usage is TRBJ2-2; possibly TRBD2 for D (6 bases). The germline gives CDR1 MNHNS, CDR2 SASEGT. This CDR3 comprises 16 residues. Trimming left V 0 bases short and J 5 bases short, with 13 bases between.

V usage is TRBV6-5 and J usage is TRBJ1-1; D call uncertain. In germline, CDR1 is MNHEY, CDR2 SVGAGI. Trimming cost V 0 bases and J 4 bases, with 9 bases left between them. The CDR3 extends over 14 amino acids. The CDR3 loop is CASSYSVRVTEAFF. The CDR3 DNA reads as TGTGCCAGCAGTTACTCCGTCCGGGTCACTGAAGCTTTCTTT.

The gene calls are TRBV27 and TRBJ1-4; TRBD1 agrees at 8 bases. Trimming took 1 base from V and 0 from J; bases not matched to a gene: 13. Germline V gene lookup returns CDR1 MNHEY and CDR2 SMNVEV (reference sequence). This CDR3 spans 20 amino acids. CDR3 nucleotide sequence: TGTGCCAGCAGTTTATTCCCACCTATCGGACAGGGATCAACTAATGAAAAACTGTTTTTT. Translation gives CASSLFPPIGQGSTNEKLFF. The full variable domain, with the rest looked up from reference TRBV27 and TRBJ1-4, is EAQVTQNPRYLITVTGKKLTVTCSQNMNHEYMSWYRQDPGLGLRQIYYSMNVEVTDKGDVPEGYKVSRKEKRNFPLILESPSPNQTSLYFCASSLFPPIGQGSTNEKLFFGSGTQLSVL.

This clone was picked up a small number of times. The chain combines TRBV10-3 with TRBJ2-1, with 8 bases that match TRBD2. V lost 4 bases, J lost 2 bases, and 4 bases stayed unmatched. Per the germline V gene, CDR1 is ENHRY and CDR2 is SYGVKD. The CDR3 loop spans 15 amino acids. The CDR3, as DNA: TGTGCCATCAGTGTCAGCGGGGGACCCTACAATGAGCAGTTCTTC. Its protein is CAISVSGGPYNEQFF.

Concerning this clone: Other DNA sequences in this specimen translate into the identical CDR3. The CDR3: CAWSVAGNQPQHF. The CDR3 region has the DNA TGTGCCTGGAGTGTTGCGGGGAATCAGCCCCAGCATTTT. The chain couples TRBV30 to TRBJ1-5; D remains unclear. The germline V gene encodes CDR1 GTSNPN and CDR2 SVGIG (reference sequence). This CDR3 has 13 amino acids. The V and J ends lost 0 bases and 4 bases respectively, with 7 bases between them.

The chain carries TRBV27 and TRBJ1-1, with TRBD1 as a possible D gene (5 bases). The V end lost 0 bases, the J end lost 3 bases, and 17 bases lay between the germline ends. CDR1 is MNHEY and CDR2 is SMNVEV in the germline V gene (reference sequence). The CDR3 is 17 residues long. In DNA form, the CDR3 reads TGTGCCAGCAGTTTATCGATGGGCAGGGTGGGCGACACTGAAGCTTTCTTT. Residues: CASSLSMGRVGDTEAFF.

This rearrangement joins TRBV28 to TRBJ1-6; D gene uncertain. Germline values: CDR1 MDHEN, CDR2 SYDVKM. The CDR3 runs 15 residues. With 2 bases removed from V and 3 bases from J, the gap between germline ends came to 8 bases. The CDR3 region has the DNA TGTGCCAGCAGTTTACGGGAAGTCTATAATTCACCCCTCCACTTT. Translated, it gives CASSLREVYNSPLHF.

DNA of the CDR3: TGTGCCACCAGGGACAGGGCTGATGAAAAACTGTTTTTT. Protein sequence: CATRDRADEKLFF. The chain employs TRBV7-9 and TRBJ1-4; 9 bases align to TRBD1. This CDR3 has 13 residues. Germline assignment: CDR1 SEHNR and CDR2 FQNEAQ (reference sequence). The junction had 6 bases not matched to a gene; V was cut back by 10 bases and J by 6 bases. Full variable domain (remainder filled in from reference TRBV7-9 and TRBJ1-4): DTGVSQNPRHKITKRGQNVTFRCDPISEHNRLYWYRQTLGQGPEFLTYFQNEAQLEKSRLLSDRFSAERPKGSFSTLEIQRTEQGDSAMYLCATRDRADEKLFFGSGTQLSVL.

This clone was found a few times. This chain joins TRBV7-2 and TRBJ2-4, with D possibly being TRBD2 (5 bases). There are 16 residues in the CDR3. V shed 1 base and J shed 3 bases, with 13 bases lying between them. Germline V gene data show CDR1 as SGHTA and CDR2 as FQGNSA. The CDR3 protein is CASSLVGDSSKNIQYF. Written as DNA, the CDR3 is TGTGCCAGCAGCTTAGTCGGGGATTCAAGCAAAAACATTCAGTACTTC.

The gene calls are TRBV4-1 and TRBJ1-1; D perhaps matches TRBD1 (5 bases). V was pared by 2 bases and J by 5 bases, with 15 bases between. CDR1 and CDR2 from the germline V gene are MGHRA and YSYEKL. This CDR3 region has 15 residues. CDR3 sequence: CASSQPPGLGTEAFF. The CDR3 DNA reads TGCGCCAGCAGCCAACCCCCGGGACTTGGGACTGAAGCTTTCTTT.

The V and J genes are TRBV28 and TRBJ2-5; 9 positions match TRBD2. V lost 4 bases, J lost 5 bases, and 11 bases stayed unmatched. CDR1 is MDHEN, CDR2 SYDVKM, per germline. The CDR3 totals 16 residues. The CDR3 DNA reads TGTGCCAGCAGTTCCCTACTAGCGGGTATGGTGGAGACCCAGTACTTC. Its translation is CASSSLLAGMVETQYF. Full variable domain (remainder filled in from reference TRBV28 and TRBJ2-5): DVKVTQSSRYLVKRTGEKVFLECVQDMDHENMFWYRQDPGLGLRLIYFSYDVKMKEKGDIPEGYSVSREKKERFSLILESASTNQTSMYLCASSSLLAGMVETQYFGPGTRLLVL.

This clone was counted between two and nine times. V usage is TRBV5-4 and J usage is TRBJ1-6; D possibly corresponds to TRBD1 (6 bases). Per germline, CDR1 SGHNT and CDR2 YYREEE (reference sequence). The V and J ends lost 5 bases and 8 bases respectively, with 17 bases between them. The CDR3 sequence is 15 residues long. The CDR3 here is CASSSRARGDSPLHF. The CDR3 DNA is TGTGCCAGCAGTTCGAGGGCCAGGGGAGATTCACCCCTCCACTTT.

The table lists this clone with a few counts. The same CDR3 arises from other DNA sequences in this sample as well. This chain links TRBV7-9 with TRBJ2-3; D not resolved. V was trimmed by 5 bases and J by 0 bases, leaving 3 bases between them. Germline V lookup: CDR1 SEHNR, CDR2 FQNEAQ (reference sequence). The CDR3 runs 12 residues. CDR3 nucleotide sequence: TGTGCCAGCAGCCCGAGCACAGATACGCAGTATTTT. This gives the protein CASSPSTDTQYF.

The V call is TRBV9, the J call TRBJ2-7; tentative D call: TRBD1 (5 bases). CDR1 and CDR2 (germline): SGDLS, YYNGEE. Deletions cut 2 bases from V and 1 base from J, with 10 bases between. This CDR3 region has 14 residues. The CDR3 here is CASSVGHRSYEQYF. Written as DNA, the CDR3 is TGTGCCAGCAGCGTGGGGCACCGATCCTACGAGCAGTACTTC.

V and J are TRBV30 and TRBJ2-3, with D tentatively TRBD1 (7 bases). The CDR3 loop spans 15 amino acids. Trimming left V 1 base short and J 2 bases short, with 13 bases between. Germline CDR1 and CDR2: GTSNPN and SVGIG (reference sequence). The CDR3 spells CAWSASGGTTDTQYF. The CDR3 bases are TGTGCCTGGAGTGCATCAGGGGGGACCACAGATACGCAGTATTTT.

The V gene is TRBV28, the J gene TRBJ2-7; tentatively, D is TRBD1 (6 bases). This CDR3 has 15 amino acids. Trimming pared 5 bases from V and 6 bases from J, leaving 20 bases between. Germline assignment: CDR1 MDHEN and CDR2 SYDVKM. CDR3 in amino acids: CASSTANRDRGEQYF. The CDR3 bases are TGTGCCAGCAGTACGGCGAACAGGGATAGGGGCGAGCAGTACTTC.

This chain joins TRBV30 and TRBJ1-1; D call uncertain. The CDR3 runs to 13 residues. Germline values: CDR1 GTSNPN, CDR2 SVGIG (reference sequence). Trimming pared 0 bases from V and 3 bases from J, leaving 8 bases between. The CDR3 bases are TGTGCCTGGAGTGTGATCGGGTACACTGAAGCTTTCTTT. Encoded protein: CAWSVIGYTEAFF. The variable domain in full, completed from reference TRBV30 and TRBJ1-1, reads SQTIHQWPATLVQPVGSPLSLECTVEGTSNPNLYWYRQAAGRGLQLLFYSVGIGQISSEVPQNLSASRPQDRQFILSSKKLLLSDSGFYLCAWSVIGYTEAFFGQGTRLTVV.

This clone was seen once. CDR3 region: CASSVRTGARETQYF. The CDR3 nucleotides read TGTGCCAGCAGCGTACGGACAGGGGCGAGAGAGACCCAGTACTTC. The rearrangement joins TRBV11-2 to TRBJ2-5; 9 nucleotides agree with TRBD1. CDR3 length: 15 amino acids. Losses at the gene ends were 5 bases for V and 4 bases for J; bases not matched to a gene: 8. CDR1 is SGHAT, CDR2 FQNNGV, per germline.

The chain's CDR3 is CAWLAGGIDTQYF. The CDR3 region has the DNA TGTGCCTGGTTAGCGGGGGGGATAGATACGCAGTATTTT. The rearrangement uses TRBV30 and TRBJ2-3; 11 bases match TRBD2. Germline assignment: CDR1 GTSNPN and CDR2 SVGIG (reference sequence). The trim removed 5 bases at V and 5 bases at J, leaving 3 bases unmatched. This CDR3 is built from 13 residues.

This clone was found a few times. V and J are TRBV5-1 and TRBJ2-3; D call uncertain. CDR3 size: 13 residues. Trimming removed 3 bases at V and 2 bases at J, with 7 bases between. Germline lookup yields CDR1 SGHRS and CDR2 YFSETQ. The CDR3 loop reads CASSSRYTDTQYF. The CDR3 region has the DNA TGCGCCAGCAGCTCACGGTACACAGATACGCAGTATTTT.

This clone is a singleton in its sample. The chain joins TRBV7-6 to TRBJ1-4, with D hard to call. This CDR3 contains 14 residues. CDR1 is SGHVS, CDR2 FNYEAQ, per germline. The V end lost 5 bases, the J end lost 7 bases, and 14 bases lay between the germline ends. CDR3 residues: CASSQRRSGEKLFF. The CDR3 DNA follows: TGTGCCAGCAGCCAGAGGCGATCGGGTGAAAAACTGTTTTTT. Full variable domain (rest looked up from reference TRBV7-6 and TRBJ1-4): GAGVSQSPRYKVTKRGQDVALRCDPISGHVSLYWYRQALGQGPEFLTYFNYEAQQDKSGLPNDRFSAERPEGSISTLTIQRTEQRDSAMYRCASSQRRSGEKLFFGSGTQLSVL.

This clone was observed a single time. This rearrangement joins TRBV5-1 to TRBJ1-1; 7 positions agree with TRBD1. CDR1 and CDR2 from the germline V gene are SGHRS and YFSETQ. The CDR3 extends over 15 amino acids. The J segment lost 1 base and the V segment lost 4 bases, leaving 7 bases of the junction unmatched. CDR3 bases: TGCGCCAGCAGCAGGGGACAGATCAAGAACACTGAAGCTTTCTTT. It yields the protein CASSRGQIKNTEAFF. The entire variable domain, with the rest obtained from reference TRBV5-1 and TRBJ1-1, is as follows: KAGVTQTPRYLIKTRGQQVTLSCSPISGHRSVSWYQQTPGQGLQFLFEYFSETQRNKGNFPGRFSGRQFSNSRSEMNVSTLELGDSALYLCASSRGQIKNTEAFFGQGTRLTVV.

This clone was recorded a few times. V is TRBV6-1 and J is TRBJ1-2; D is possibly TRBD1 (6 bases). This CDR3 comprises 15 residues. V dropped 6 bases and J dropped 6 bases, with 20 bases sitting between them. Germline V gene lookup returns CDR1 MNHNS and CDR2 SASEGT. The CDR3 DNA reads as TGTGCCAGCAGAGGTGGGGGCGCCGGGGCAGATGGCTACACCTTC. Encoded protein: CASRGGGAGADGYTF.

V gene TRBV5-1 combines with J gene TRBJ2-1; D possibly corresponds to TRBD2 (6 bases). CDR3 length: 15 residues. CDR1 is SGHRS, CDR2 YFSETQ, per germline. Trimming took 2 bases from V and 5 from J, leaving 14 bases between them. The CDR3, as DNA: TGCGCCAGCAGCTTAATACGGGGGTTTGACAATGAGCAGTTCTTC. Protein product: CASSLIRGFDNEQFF.

The chain employs TRBV29-1 and TRBJ2-3, with TRBD1 as a possible D gene (5 bases). The CDR3 consists of 14 residues. V shed 7 bases and J shed 4 bases, with 18 bases lying between them. Germline values: CDR1 SQVTM, CDR2 ANQGSEA. In DNA form, the CDR3 reads TGCAGCGCCGGTCAGAATGGGGCCCCAGATACGCAGTATTTT. Translating it yields CSAGQNGAPDTQYF.

The chain employs TRBV15 and TRBJ1-2; D is uncertain. The CDR3 length is 15 residues. The V end lost 0 bases, the J end lost 4 bases, and 12 bases lay between the germline ends. Germline loops: CDR1 LNHNV, CDR2 YYDKDF (reference sequence). The CDR3 loop is CATSRDPRRAYGYTF. The DNA for the CDR3 is TGTGCCACCAGCAGAGATCCCCGGAGGGCCTATGGCTACACCTTC.

The CDR3 loop is CASRNPGSSYEQYF. DNA for the CDR3: TGTGCCAGCAGAAACCCGGGATCTTCCTACGAGCAGTACTTC. J is TRBJ2-7 and V is TRBV6-1; D may be TRBD2 (5 bases). CDR1 and CDR2 from the germline V gene are MNHNS and SASEGT. The CDR3 loop spans 14 amino acids. The V end was cut by 6 bases, the J end by 1 base, with 13 bases between.